The 30 T cell receptor beta chains below all came from one sample that was sequenced in a study of blood T cell repertoires in COVID-19. TCRdb's table, derived via immunoSEQ multiplex PCR, lists solely in-frame clones and lacks some. The sample carries approximately 240,000 clones, 87% recorded once. The material sequenced was PBMCs or T cells enriched from blood (not recorded which). These receptors were taken from a woman in her 30s with acute COVID-19.

This chain links TRBV28 with TRBJ2-1; 12 bases map to TRBD2. The CDR3 loop spans 15 amino acids. V lost 8 bases to trimming and J lost 4 bases; unmatched junction nucleotides: 6. CDR1 and CDR2 from the germline V gene are MDHEN and SYDVKM. The CDR3 bases are TGTGCCAGCGGCCTAGCGGGGGGGTCTTACAATGAGCAGTTCTTC. It encodes CASGLAGGSYNEQFF.

J is TRBJ2-1 and V is TRBV6-5; D is possibly TRBD2 (6 bases). Trimming pared 2 bases from V and 13 bases from J, leaving 9 bases between. CDR1 and CDR2 from the germline V gene are MNHEY and SVGAGI. This CDR3 region has 11 residues. CDR3 bases: TGTGCCAGCAGTTACGGGGGGTTCCAGTTCTTC. It encodes CASSYGGFQFF.

The chain has TRBV7-9 and TRBJ2-3; TRBD2 aligns across 7 bases. CDR3 length: 14 amino acids. J gave up 1 base and V 10 bases, and 8 bases lay outside the gene matches. Germline assignment: CDR1 SEHNR and CDR2 FQNEAQ (reference sequence). The CDR3 loop is CATLAALRTDTQYF. CDR3 DNA sequence: TGTGCCACTCTAGCGGCCTTACGCACAGATACGCAGTATTTT.

The V and J genes are TRBV5-1 and TRBJ2-6; D may be TRBD1 (5 bases). This CDR3 is 16 amino acids long. V lost 4 bases, J lost 0 bases, and 11 bases lay in between. Germline values: CDR1 SGHRS, CDR2 YFSETQ. The CDR3 nucleotides are TGCGCCAGCAGCCCCAGGGCGATCTCTGGGGCCAACGTCCTGACTTTC. This translates into CASSPRAISGANVLTF.

The V call is TRBV9, the J call TRBJ2-7, with TRBD1 matching 8 bases. This CDR3 is built from 16 residues. Trimming cost V 4 bases and J 5 bases; bases outside gene matches: 14. Per the germline V gene, CDR1 is SGDLS and CDR2 is YYNGEE. CDR3 sequence: CASSHLKDRARDEQYF. The CDR3 nucleotides are TGTGCCAGCAGCCACCTGAAGGACAGGGCTAGGGACGAGCAGTACTTC.

The V and J genes are TRBV7-2 and TRBJ2-1; 7 bases align to TRBD2. The CDR3 length is 17 residues. Germline-derived CDR1 and CDR2 are SGHTA and FQGNSA. V trimming: 4 bases; J trimming: 3 bases; junction bases outside the gene matches: 12. Here the CDR3 reads CASSSELARSYYNEQFF. CDR3 coding DNA: TGTGCCAGCAGCTCGGAACTAGCGCGCTCGTACTACAATGAGCAGTTCTTC.

The chain carries TRBV6-5 and TRBJ1-6; TRBD1 matches 7 bases. The CDR3 loop spans 13 amino acids. Germline CDR1 reads MNHEY; CDR2 reads SVGAGI. The trim removed 10 bases at V and 7 bases at J, leaving 7 bases unmatched. This chain's CDR3 is CATRRDSNSPLHF. CDR3 DNA: TGTGCCACCCGCCGGGACAGCAATTCACCCCTCCACTTT.

The J gene is TRBJ1-6, the V gene TRBV10-3, with D possibly TRBD1 on 6 matching bases. Trimming pared 2 bases from V and 7 bases from J, leaving 18 bases between. In germline, CDR1 is ENHRY, CDR2 SYGVKD. CDR3 size: 17 residues. As DNA, the CDR3 is TGTGCCATCAGTGAGGCAGGGGCCAAGAATAGAAATTCACCCCTCCACTTT. As protein: CAISEAGAKNRNSPLHF.

The J gene is TRBJ1-4, the V gene TRBV2; a possible D gene is TRBD1 (6 bases). Trimming cost V 2 bases and J 0 bases, with 13 bases left between them. This CDR3 is 17 amino acids long. Germline CDR1 SNHLY, CDR2 FYNNEI. DNA of the CDR3: TGTGCCAGCAGTGAAAGGGACAAGGCCGCAACTAATGAAAAACTGTTTTTT. Translation gives CASSERDKAATNEKLFF.

J is TRBJ2-1 and V is TRBV7-2; the match to TRBD2 covers 10 bases. V was pared by 4 bases and J by 7 bases, with 7 bases of the junction left unmatched. Germline loops: CDR1 SGHTA, CDR2 FQGNSA. The CDR3 has 15 amino acids. The CDR3 nucleotides read TGTGCCAGCAGCTCCCAGCGGGAGGGGCGGAATGAGCAGTTCTTC. This gives the protein CASSSQREGRNEQFF.

CDR3 loop: CASSQGHLQETQYF. As DNA, the CDR3 is TGTGCCAGCAGCCAAGGACACCTCCAAGAGACCCAGTACTTC. The chain joins TRBV28 to TRBJ2-5; TRBD1 is a possible D gene (5 bases). V lost 6 bases to trimming and J lost 1 base, with 12 bases between them. Germline loops: CDR1 MDHEN, CDR2 SYDVKM. The CDR3 is 14 amino acids.

The chain has TRBV24-1 and TRBJ1-1; no reliable D call. V was trimmed by 1 base and J by 3 bases, leaving 17 bases between them. The germline V gene has CDR1 KGHDR and CDR2 SFDVKD. This CDR3 has 17 residues. CDR3 residues: CATSDFSTPDPDTEAFF. The CDR3 nucleotides are TGTGCCACCAGTGATTTCTCGACACCCGACCCCGACACTGAAGCTTTCTTT.

The chain has TRBV7-8 and TRBJ2-3; the match to TRBD2 covers 9 bases. V dropped 5 bases and J dropped 7; count of bases not matched to a gene: 10. The CDR3 extends over 15 amino acids. Germline lookup yields CDR1 SGHVS and CDR2 FQNEAQ. CDR3 protein: CASSQSGRPYHTQYF. The CDR3 region has the DNA TGTGCCAGCAGCCAAAGCGGGAGGCCGTACCATACGCAGTATTTT.

This chain links TRBV6-1 with TRBJ1-1, with 11 positions matching TRBD1. Losses at the gene ends were 1 base for V and 4 bases for J; bases not matched to a gene: 2. Germline V gene data show CDR1 as MNHNS and CDR2 as SASEGT. CDR3 length: 15 residues. In nucleotides, the CDR3 is TGTGCCAGCAGTGAAGAGGGGACAGGGGGCACTGAAGCTTTCTTT. This codes for CASSEEGTGGTEAFF.

This clone was seen just once. This sequence joins TRBV2 and TRBJ2-1; 9 bases line up with TRBD2. V was clipped by 3 bases and J by 7 bases; unmatched bases: 7. Germline V gene sequence: CDR1 SNHLY, CDR2 FYNNEI. The CDR3 consists of 15 residues. The CDR3 sequence is CASSEVAGAGNEQFF. The CDR3 DNA reads as TGTGCCAGCAGTGAGGTAGCGGGAGCGGGTAATGAGCAGTTCTTC.

The V and J genes are TRBV2 and TRBJ1-5, with no clear D. The CDR3 loop spans 12 amino acids. V lost 4 bases and J 4 bases, leaving 5 bases between the germline ends. Germline V lookup: CDR1 SNHLY, CDR2 FYNNEI. The CDR3 spells CASSAGNQPQHF. The CDR3 DNA reads TGTGCCAGCAGTGCGGGGAATCAGCCCCAGCATTTT.

The rearrangement uses TRBV4-3 and TRBJ2-1; D might be TRBD2 (5 bases). Trimming shortened V by 1 base and J by 8 bases, and 12 bases separated the two germline ends. Germline CDR1 reads LGHNA; CDR2 reads YSLEER. The CDR3 runs 14 residues. The CDR3 bases are TGCGCCAGCAGCCAAGGGTTGAGGGCGGATGAGCAGTTCTTC. Residues: CASSQGLRADEQFF.

In nucleotides, the CDR3 is TGTGCCAGCAGACAGGGCCCCGCAGGTTATGGCTACACCTTC. Protein product: CASRQGPAGYGYTF. V gene TRBV6-5 combines with J gene TRBJ1-2; TRBD1 is a possible D gene (6 bases). The CDR3 is made up of 14 amino acids. Germline assignment: CDR1 MNHEY and CDR2 SVGAGI. The ends were cut back, 6 bases at V and 5 bases at J, with 16 bases in the middle.

The table lists this clone with a count of one. CDR3 coding DNA: TGTGCCAGCAGTGAACGCCAGGTTTATGGCTACACCTTC. Residues: CASSERQVYGYTF. The chain links TRBV2 to TRBJ1-2; the D is unclear. The CDR3 contains 13 residues. Germline V gene data show CDR1 as SNHLY and CDR2 as FYNNEI. V was shortened by 2 bases and J by 5 bases, with 9 bases between the two germline ends. Looking up the rest from reference TRBV2 and TRBJ1-2 gives the full variable domain: EPEVTQTPSHQVTQMGQEVILRCVPISNHLYFYWYRQILGQKVEFLVSFYNNEISEKSEIFDDQFSVERPDGSNFTLKIRSTKLEDSAMYFCASSERQVYGYTFGSGTRLTVV.

V and J are TRBV25-1 and TRBJ2-2; a weak D match, TRBD1 (6 bases). Trimming removed 4 bases at V and 5 bases at J, with 17 bases between. Per the germline V gene, CDR1 is MGHDK and CDR2 is SYGVNS. The CDR3 loop spans 16 amino acids. The CDR3 sequence is CASSVLQGSGTGELFF. CDR3 nucleotide sequence: TGTGCCAGCAGTGTCCTACAGGGATCGGGTACCGGGGAGCTGTTTTTT.

V usage is TRBV28 and J usage is TRBJ1-1, with 9 bases aligning to TRBD1. This CDR3 contains 14 residues. J gave up 1 base and V 6 bases, and 3 bases lay outside the gene matches. Germline V gene sequence: CDR1 MDHEN, CDR2 SYDVKM. Here the CDR3 DNA reads TGTGCCAGCAGGACGACAGGGGGGAACACTGAAGCTTTCTTT. Protein: CASRTTGGNTEAFF. The full variable domain, in which reference TRBV28 and TRBJ1-1 provide the parts outside the CDR3, is DVKVTQSSRYLVKRTGEKVFLECVQDMDHENMFWYRQDPGLGLRLIYFSYDVKMKEKGDIPEGYSVSREKKERFSLILESASTNQTSMYLCASRTTGGNTEAFFGQGTRLTVV.

The V call is TRBV7-9, the J call TRBJ2-3; TRBD1 aligns across 9 bases. J was trimmed by 2 bases and V by 5 bases; bases with no gene match: 5. The CDR3 is made up of 15 amino acids. Germline V gene data show CDR1 as SEHNR and CDR2 as FQNEAQ (reference sequence). CDR3 sequence (DNA): TGTGCCAGCAGCCTAGGGGACAGGGCCACAGATACGCAGTATTTT. Protein: CASSLGDRATDTQYF.

The chain has TRBV11-2 and TRBJ2-6; D uncertain. The V gene lost 6 bases and the J gene lost 4 bases, with 16 bases spanning the gap. Germline V gene lookup returns CDR1 SGHAT and CDR2 FQNNGV. The CDR3 extends over 16 amino acids. The CDR3 nucleotides are TGTGCCAGCAGATCCCTTACAGAGATAGGGGCCAACGTCCTGACTTTC. Translating gives CASRSLTEIGANVLTF.

The CDR3 coding sequence is TGTGCCAGCAGTTACTACGAGGTGAACACTGAAGCTTTCTTT. This gives the protein CASSYYEVNTEAFF. The V gene is TRBV6-2 or TRBV6-3, the J gene TRBJ1-1; no firm D call. The CDR3 is 14 amino acids. V was cut by 1 base and J by 0 bases, with 6 bases left in between. The germline V gene has CDR1 MNHEY and CDR2 SVGEGT.

This chain connects TRBV7-2 to TRBJ2-5, with D possibly being TRBD2 (5 bases). The CDR3 consists of 15 residues. Germline assignment: CDR1 SGHTA and CDR2 FQGNSA. Trimming took 5 bases from V and 2 from J, leaving 15 bases between them. DNA for the CDR3: TGTGCCAGCAGCCTGGACTTGGCCCCGCAAGAGACCCAGTACTTC. Its protein product is CASSLDLAPQETQYF.

The chain links TRBV28 to TRBJ2-7, with D perhaps matching TRBD1 (6 bases). Germline CDR1 reads MDHEN; CDR2 reads SYDVKM. The CDR3 has 13 residues. Trimming left V 2 bases short and J 7 bases short, with 12 bases between. The CDR3 is CASSLQGTWEQYF. In DNA form, the CDR3 reads TGTGCCAGCAGTTTACAGGGGACCTGGGAGCAGTACTTC.

The rearrangement uses TRBV28 and TRBJ1-6; 8 nucleotides line up with TRBD1. The V gene's germline CDR1 is MDHEN and CDR2 SYDVKM. Germline trimming cut 5 bases from V and 10 bases from J; bases unmatched to any gene: 13. The CDR3 contains 16 residues. The CDR3 DNA is TGTGCCAGCAGTCTCTCCGACAGGGGTAAGGGGTCACCCCTCCACTTT. Its protein is CASSLSDRGKGSPLHF.

This clone was seen only once. The chain uses TRBV6-1 and TRBJ1-2; D is undetermined. Germline CDR1 and CDR2: MNHNS and SASEGT. V lost 0 bases and J 6 bases, leaving 11 bases between the germline ends. The CDR3 is 14 residues long. Here the CDR3 reads CASSEAPRRDGYTF. The CDR3 nucleotides are TGTGCCAGCAGTGAAGCCCCCCGGAGGGATGGCTACACCTTC.

The V call is TRBV27, the J call TRBJ1-6; no firm D call. The CDR3 consists of 17 residues. V lost 1 base to trimming and J lost 6 bases, with 16 bases between them. Germline CDR1 MNHEY, CDR2 SMNVEV (reference sequence). The CDR3 DNA sequence: TGTGCCAGCAGTTTATTTTCGACCGGAGAGGTTAATTCACCCCTCCACTTT. It yields the protein CASSLFSTGEVNSPLHF.

The chain recombines TRBV11-3 with TRBJ2-3, with a weak D call TRBD1 (6 bases). CDR1 SGHNT and CDR2 YENEEA come from the germline V gene. V lost 5 bases and J 0 bases, leaving 12 bases between the germline ends. The CDR3 covers 15 residues. CDR3 sequence: CASSEQGFSTDTQYF. CDR3 sequence (DNA): TGTGCCAGCAGCGAACAGGGATTTAGCACAGATACGCAGTATTTT.